This is a list of T cell receptor beta chains from one sample in a study of post-analysis software for immune sequencing data. TCRdb re-called the PCR reads through MiXCR, storing one row per CDR3 protein. The sample holds 400,000 to 500,000 distinct CDR3 sequences, approximately 37% seen once. The specimen was blood. These receptors were obtained from a girl under 10 years old with multiple sclerosis. Both conserved end residues are part of each CDR3. Each record gives: CDR3 DNA, CDR3 protein, V gene, J gene, clone size, D gene. The D gene is left open where the match is weak. Expanded clones are given a class, and other clones once, few, many or no size at all.

TGTGCCAGCAGTGAGGTTCATTGGCAGATCAATCAGCCCCAGCATTTT	CASSEVHWQINQPQHF	TRBV2	TRBJ1-5	.	.
TGCAGTGCTGTCGATAGGGGATTGGGCACAGATACGCAGTATTTT	CSAVDRGLGTDTQYF	TRBV20-1	TRBJ2-3	few	.
TGCGCCAGCAGACAGAATCCGGGACAGGGGAAGTACGAGCAGTACTTC	CASRQNPGQGKYEQYF	TRBV5-1	TRBJ2-7	.	TRBD1
TGTGCCAGCAGCCAACGGGGAGGCACTGAAGCTTTCTTT	CASSQRGGTEAFF	TRBV3-1	TRBJ1-1	.	.
TGTGCCACCAGTGAACGAAGCTCCTACAATGAGCAGTTCTTC	CATSERSSYNEQFF	TRBV24-1	TRBJ2-1	.	.
TGCGCCAGCAGCTCGGGACTCACCACAGATACGCAGTATTTT	CASSSGLTTDTQYF	TRBV5-1	TRBJ2-3	.	.
TGTGCTAGTGGCCCTCCCGGGAGCAACCTGAACACTGAAGCTTTCTTT	CASGPPGSNLNTEAFF	TRBV12-5	TRBJ1-1	.	.
TGTGCCAGCAGTTTTTCCCAACAGGCTCACACTGAAGCTTTCTTT	CASSFSQQAHTEAFF	TRBV12-3/TRBV12-4	TRBJ1-1	.	.
TGTGCCAGCAACTCGGGACTAAACTTACGGTCGCAGTATTTT	CASNSGLNLRSQYF	TRBV27	TRBJ2-3	.	TRBD2
TGTGCCAGCAGTAGCCCTGGCGCGCAGTATTTT	CASSSPGAQYF	TRBV12-3/TRBV12-4	TRBJ2-3	.	.
TGCGCCAGCAGCCCTGATGGGTCAGGGGTGGTGTTTTTT	CASSPDGSGVVFF	TRBV5-1	TRBJ1-4	few	.
TGTGCCAGCCGCCCCCACCAGGCAGATACGCAGTATTTT	CASRPHQADTQYF	TRBV27	TRBJ2-3	.	.
TGTGCCACCAGCCGAGGCTCCTACAATGAGCAGTTCTTC	CATSRGSYNEQFF	TRBV15	TRBJ2-1	.	.
TGCGCCAGCAACCTCGACAGAATGAACACTGAAGCTTTCTTT	CASNLDRMNTEAFF	TRBV5-1	TRBJ1-1	.	.
TGCAGCGCCCTCGGTTATCCTGAAGCTTTCTTT	CSALGYPEAFF	TRBV29-1	TRBJ1-1	few	.
TGTGCCAGCAGCTTAACCCGGGCTAGCGGGAGTGGCGCAGATACGCAGTATTTT	CASSLTRASGSGADTQYF	TRBV7-3	TRBJ2-3	.	TRBD2
TGTGCCAGCAGCGCGGACTCCGATCGAGAGACCCAGTACTTC	CASSADSDRETQYF	TRBV7-2	TRBJ2-5	.	.
TGCGCCAGCAGCTCCCGGGTGAGAAGCTCCTACAATGAGCAGTTCTTC	CASSSRVRSSYNEQFF	TRBV5-1	TRBJ2-1	.	.
TGTGCCACCAGCAGAGATCAATTGCAGGGCCTAAACACTGAAGCTTTCTTT	CATSRDQLQGLNTEAFF	TRBV15	TRBJ1-1	.	.
TGCAGTGCTCCGGGACTAAGAGGGTTGCCCTACGAGCAGTACTTC	CSAPGLRGLPYEQYF	TRBV20-1	TRBJ2-7	few	TRBD2
TGTGCCAGCAGCGTAGCTACCGCGGGCACAGATACGCAGTATTTT	CASSVATAGTDTQYF	TRBV9	TRBJ2-3	.	.
TGTGCCAGCAGCGCCACCGGTAGGCAAGTAGATACGCAGTATTTT	CASSATGRQVDTQYF	TRBV5-4	TRBJ2-3	few	.